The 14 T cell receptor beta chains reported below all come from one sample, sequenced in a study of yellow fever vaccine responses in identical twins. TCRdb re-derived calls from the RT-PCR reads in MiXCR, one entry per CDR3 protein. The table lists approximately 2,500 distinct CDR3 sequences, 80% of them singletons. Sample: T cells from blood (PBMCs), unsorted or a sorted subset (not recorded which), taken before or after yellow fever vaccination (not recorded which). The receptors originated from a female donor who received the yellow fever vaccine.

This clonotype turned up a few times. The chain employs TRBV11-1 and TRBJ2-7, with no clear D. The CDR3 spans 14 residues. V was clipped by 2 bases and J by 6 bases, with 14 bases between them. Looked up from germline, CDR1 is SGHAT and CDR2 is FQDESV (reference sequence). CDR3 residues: CASSLYGSSTEQYF. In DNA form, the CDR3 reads TGTGCCAGCAGCTTATACGGAAGCTCCACCGAGCAGTACTTC.

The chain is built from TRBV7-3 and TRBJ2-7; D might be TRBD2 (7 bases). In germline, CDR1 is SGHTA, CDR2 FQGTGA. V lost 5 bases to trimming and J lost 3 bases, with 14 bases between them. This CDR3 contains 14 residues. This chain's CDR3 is CASSPRGGGYEQYF. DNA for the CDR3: TGTGCCAGCAGCCCCCGGGGAGGGGGCTACGAGCAGTACTTC.

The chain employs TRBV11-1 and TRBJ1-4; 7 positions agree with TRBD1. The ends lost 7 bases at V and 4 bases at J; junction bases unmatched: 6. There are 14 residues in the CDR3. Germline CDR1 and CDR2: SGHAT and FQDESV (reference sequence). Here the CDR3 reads CASTPGQVNEKLFF. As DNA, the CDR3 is TGTGCCAGCACCCCTGGACAGGTTAATGAAAAACTGTTTTTT.

As DNA, the CDR3 is TGTGCCTGGAGAGGGACCGAGGCCCCAACTAATGAAAAACTGTTTTTT. Amino acids: CAWRGTEAPTNEKLFF. The chain links TRBV30 to TRBJ1-4; possibly TRBD1 for D (5 bases). V lost 3 bases, J lost 0 bases, and 14 bases lay in between. Germline assignment: CDR1 GTSNPN and CDR2 SVGIG (reference sequence). The CDR3 contains 16 residues.

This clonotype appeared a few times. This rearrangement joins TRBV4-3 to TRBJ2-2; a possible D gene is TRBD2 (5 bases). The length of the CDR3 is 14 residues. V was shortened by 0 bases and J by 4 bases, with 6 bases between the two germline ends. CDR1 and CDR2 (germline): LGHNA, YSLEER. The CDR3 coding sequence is TGCGCCAGCAGCCAAGAAAGCGGCACCGGGGAGCTGTTTTTT. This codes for CASSQESGTGELFF.

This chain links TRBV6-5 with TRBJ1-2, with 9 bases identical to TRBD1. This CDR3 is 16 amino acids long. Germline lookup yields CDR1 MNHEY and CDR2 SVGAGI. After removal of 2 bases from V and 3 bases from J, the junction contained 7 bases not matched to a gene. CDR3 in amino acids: CASSYTRWDRDYGYTF. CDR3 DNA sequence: TGTGCCAGCAGTTACACGCGGTGGGACAGGGACTATGGCTACACCTTC.

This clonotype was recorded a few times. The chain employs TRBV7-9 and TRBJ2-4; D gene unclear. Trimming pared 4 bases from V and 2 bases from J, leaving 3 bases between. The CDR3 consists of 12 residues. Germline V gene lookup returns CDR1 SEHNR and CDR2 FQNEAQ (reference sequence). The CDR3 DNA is TGTGCCAGCAGCTCCCCCAAAAACATTCAGTACTTC. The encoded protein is CASSSPKNIQYF. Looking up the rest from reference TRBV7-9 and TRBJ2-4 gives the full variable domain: DTGVSQNPRHKITKRGQNVTFRCDPISEHNRLYWYRQTLGQGPEFLTYFQNEAQLEKSRLLSDRFSAERPKGSFSTLEIQRTEQGDSAMYLCASSSPKNIQYFGAGTRLSVL.

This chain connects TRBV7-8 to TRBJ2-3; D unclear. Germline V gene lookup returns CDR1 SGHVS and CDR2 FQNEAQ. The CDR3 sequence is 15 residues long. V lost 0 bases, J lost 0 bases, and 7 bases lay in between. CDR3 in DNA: TGTGCCAGCAGCTTAGCGGGCACTAGCACAGATACGCAGTATTTT. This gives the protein CASSLAGTSTDTQYF.

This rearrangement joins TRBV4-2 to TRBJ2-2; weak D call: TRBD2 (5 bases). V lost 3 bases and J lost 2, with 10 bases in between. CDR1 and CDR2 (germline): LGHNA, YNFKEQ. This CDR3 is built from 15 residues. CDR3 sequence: CASSHPGDNTGELFF. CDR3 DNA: TGTGCCAGCAGCCACCCCGGGGATAACACCGGGGAGCTGTTTTTT.

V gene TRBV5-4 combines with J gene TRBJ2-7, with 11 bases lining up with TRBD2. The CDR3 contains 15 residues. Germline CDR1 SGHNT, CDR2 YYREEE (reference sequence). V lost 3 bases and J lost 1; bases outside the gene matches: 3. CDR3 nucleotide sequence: TGTGCCAGCAGCTCACTAGCGGGAGTTTCCTACGAGCAGTACTTC. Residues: CASSSLAGVSYEQYF.

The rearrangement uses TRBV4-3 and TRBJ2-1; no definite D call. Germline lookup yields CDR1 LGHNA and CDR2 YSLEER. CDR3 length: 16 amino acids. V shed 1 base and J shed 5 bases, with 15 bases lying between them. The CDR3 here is CASSQADTYDNNEQFF. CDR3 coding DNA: TGCGCCAGCAGCCAAGCGGATACCTATGACAACAATGAGCAGTTCTTC.

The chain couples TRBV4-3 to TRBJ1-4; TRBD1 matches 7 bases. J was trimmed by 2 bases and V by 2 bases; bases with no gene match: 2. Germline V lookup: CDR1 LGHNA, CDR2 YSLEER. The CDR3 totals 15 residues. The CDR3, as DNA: TGCGCCAGCAGCCAACTGACAGGGACTAATGAAAAACTGTTTTTT. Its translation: CASSQLTGTNEKLFF.

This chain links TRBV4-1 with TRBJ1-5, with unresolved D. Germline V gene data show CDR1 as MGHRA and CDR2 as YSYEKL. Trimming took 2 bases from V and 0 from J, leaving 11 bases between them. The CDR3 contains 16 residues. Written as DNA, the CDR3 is TGCGCCAGCAGCCAATTTTCAGGATATAGCAATCAGCCCCAGCATTTT. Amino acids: CASSQFSGYSNQPQHF.

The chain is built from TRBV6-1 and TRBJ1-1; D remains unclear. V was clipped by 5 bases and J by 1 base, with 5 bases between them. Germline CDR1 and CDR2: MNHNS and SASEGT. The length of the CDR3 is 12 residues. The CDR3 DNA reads TGTGCCAGCAGTAGATGGAACACTGAAGCTTTCTTT. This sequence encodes CASSRWNTEAFF.